This TCR beta chain emerged from a study of T cells in localized non-small cell lung cancer. This clone has a handful of counts. As yet, its antigen is unknown. The germline CDR1 and CDR2 sequences are MRHNA and SNTAGT. The CDR3 sequence is 13 residues long. Deletions cut 6 bases from V and 4 bases from J, with 12 bases between. Whole-study results and caveats: Longer overall survival accompanied higher blood T cell density. Uninvolved neighboring lung showed the greatest T cell clonality, exceeding tumor.

The protocol was immunoSEQ multiplex PCR, while the TCRdb copy is restricted to in-frame clones and leaves out a portion. The table lists approximately 89,000 clones, around 81% of them singletons. Material: PBMCs, obtained before any cancer treatment. The chain has TRBV6-4 and TRBJ1-1; a weak D match, TRBD1 (5 bases). The TCR originated in a man between 40 and 69 years old with stage II squamous cell lung carcinoma. CDR3 sequence: CASSLDTGTEAFF. The CDR3 nucleotides are TGTGCCAGCAGCCTGGACACGGGCACTGAAGCTTTCTTT.